Listed here is a single T cell receptor beta chain. Assay used: immunoSEQ multiplex PCR; TCRdb lists only in-frame clones, some missing. Here the sample spans about 410,000 clones, around 90% being singletons. V shed 0 bases and J shed 1 base, with 16 bases lying between them. The germline gives CDR1 MRHNA, CDR2 SNTAGT. The CDR3 totals 19 residues. This entry is derived from a study of control samples from healthy donors and cancer patients. This chain joins TRBV6-4 and TRBJ2-6, with D perhaps matching TRBD1 (6 bases). This clonotype was sampled from a man between 35 and 55 years old with head and neck cancer. Sequencing input: PBMCs. DNA of the CDR3: TGTGCCAGCAGTGACTCCCCTTTGACAGGTTGGTCTGGGGCCAACGTCCTGACTTTC. Protein: CASSDSPLTGWSGANVLTF.